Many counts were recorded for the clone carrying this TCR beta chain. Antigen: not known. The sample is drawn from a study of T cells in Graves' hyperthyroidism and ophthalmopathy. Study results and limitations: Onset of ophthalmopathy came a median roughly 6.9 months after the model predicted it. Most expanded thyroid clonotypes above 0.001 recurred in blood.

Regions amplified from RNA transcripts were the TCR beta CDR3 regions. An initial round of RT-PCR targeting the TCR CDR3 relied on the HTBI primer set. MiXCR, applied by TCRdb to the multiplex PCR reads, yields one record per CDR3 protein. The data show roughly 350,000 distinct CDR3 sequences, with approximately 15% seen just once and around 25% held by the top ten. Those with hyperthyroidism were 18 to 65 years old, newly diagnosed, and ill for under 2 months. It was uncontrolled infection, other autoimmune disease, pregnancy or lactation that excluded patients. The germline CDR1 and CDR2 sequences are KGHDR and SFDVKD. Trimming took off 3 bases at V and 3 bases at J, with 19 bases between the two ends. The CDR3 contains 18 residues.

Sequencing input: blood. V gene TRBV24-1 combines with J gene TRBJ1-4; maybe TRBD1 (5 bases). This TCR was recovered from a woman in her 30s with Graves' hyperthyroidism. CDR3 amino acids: CATSDGGRGVGSNEKLFF. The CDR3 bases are TGTGCCACCAGTGATGGGGGACGCGGAGTCGGTTCTAATGAAAAACTGTTTTTT.